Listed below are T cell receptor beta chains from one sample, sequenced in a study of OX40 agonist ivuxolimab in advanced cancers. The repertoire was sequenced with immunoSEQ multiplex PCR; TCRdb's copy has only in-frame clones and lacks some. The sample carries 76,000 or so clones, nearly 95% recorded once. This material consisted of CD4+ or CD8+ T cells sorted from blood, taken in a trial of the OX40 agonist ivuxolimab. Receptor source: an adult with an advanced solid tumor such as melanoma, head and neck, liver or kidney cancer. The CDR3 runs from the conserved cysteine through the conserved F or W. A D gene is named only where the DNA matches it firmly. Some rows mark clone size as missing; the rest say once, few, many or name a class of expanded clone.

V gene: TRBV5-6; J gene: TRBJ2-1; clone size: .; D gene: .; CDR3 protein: CASTGTPSSYNEQFF; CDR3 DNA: TGTGCCAGCACCGGGACCCCGAGCTCCTACAATGAGCAGTTCTTC
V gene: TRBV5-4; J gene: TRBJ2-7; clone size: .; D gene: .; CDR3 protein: CASSLETGNEQYF; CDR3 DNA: TGTGCCAGCAGCTTGGAAACAGGGAACGAGCAGTACTTC
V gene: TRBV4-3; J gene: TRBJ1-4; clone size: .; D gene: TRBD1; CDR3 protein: CASSQEAPGTVLATNEKLFF; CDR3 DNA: TGCGCCAGCAGCCAAGAAGCACCCGGGACAGTCTTAGCAACTAATGAAAAACTGTTTTTT
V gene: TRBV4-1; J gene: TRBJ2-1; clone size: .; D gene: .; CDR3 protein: CASSQDDPYNEQFF; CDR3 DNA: TGCGCCAGCAGCCAAGATGATCCCTACAATGAGCAGTTCTTC
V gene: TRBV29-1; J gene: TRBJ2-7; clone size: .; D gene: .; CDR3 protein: CSVNRNKVYYEQYF; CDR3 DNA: TGCAGCGTTAATAGGAATAAGGTTTACTACGAGCAGTACTTC
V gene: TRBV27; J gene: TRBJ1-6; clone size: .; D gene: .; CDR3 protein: CASSFRQTSYNSPLHF; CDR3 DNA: TGTGCCAGCAGTTTCAGGCAGACCTCCTATAATTCACCCCTCCACTTT
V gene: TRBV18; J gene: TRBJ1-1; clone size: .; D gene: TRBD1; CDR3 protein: CASSPARDRGSEAFF; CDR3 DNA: TGTGCCAGCTCACCAGCCCGGGACAGGGGGTCTGAAGCTTTCTTT
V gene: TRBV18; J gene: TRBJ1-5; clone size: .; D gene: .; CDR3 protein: CASSPGQNQPQHF; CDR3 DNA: TGTGCCAGCTCACCAGGACAGAACCAGCCCCAGCATTTT
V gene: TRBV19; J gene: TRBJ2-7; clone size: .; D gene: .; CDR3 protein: CASSPRDFYEQYF; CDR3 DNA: TGTGCCAGTAGTCCGCGGGACTTCTACGAGCAGTACTTC
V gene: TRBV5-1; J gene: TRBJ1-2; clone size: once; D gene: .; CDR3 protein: CASSSSTVNYGYTF; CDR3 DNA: TGCGCCAGCAGCTCTTCGACAGTTAACTATGGCTACACCTTC
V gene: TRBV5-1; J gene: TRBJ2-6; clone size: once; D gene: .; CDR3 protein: CASSFSEFSGANVLTF; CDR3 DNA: TGCGCCAGCAGCTTTTCCGAGTTCTCTGGGGCCAACGTCCTGACTTTC
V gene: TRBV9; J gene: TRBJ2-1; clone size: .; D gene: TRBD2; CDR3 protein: CASSPPQRGEQFF; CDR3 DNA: TGTGCCAGCAGCCCCCCCCAGCGGGGTGAGCAGTTCTTC
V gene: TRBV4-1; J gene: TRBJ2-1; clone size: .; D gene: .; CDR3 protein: CASSQDNNEQFF; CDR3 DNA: TGCGCCAGCAGCCAAGATAACAATGAGCAGTTCTTC
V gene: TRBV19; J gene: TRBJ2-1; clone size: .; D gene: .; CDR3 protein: CASSRGEADEQFF; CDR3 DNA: TGTGCCAGTAGTAGGGGGGAGGCCGATGAGCAGTTCTTC
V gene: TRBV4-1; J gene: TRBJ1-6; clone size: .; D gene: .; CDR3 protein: CASSQEGSTVNSPLHF; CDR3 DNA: TGCGCCAGCAGCCAGGAAGGCTCTACGGTTAATTCACCCCTCCACTTT
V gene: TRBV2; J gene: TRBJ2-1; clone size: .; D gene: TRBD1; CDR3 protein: CASSPRTGVGEQFF; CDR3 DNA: TGTGCCAGCAGTCCCCGGACAGGGGTGGGTGAGCAGTTCTTC
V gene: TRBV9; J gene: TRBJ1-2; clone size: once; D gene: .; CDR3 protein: CASSVSQGLQEGYTF; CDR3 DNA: TGTGCCAGCAGCGTATCCCAGGGCTTGCAAGAGGGCTACACCTTC
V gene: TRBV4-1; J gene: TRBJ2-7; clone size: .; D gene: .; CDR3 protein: CASSQGKGYEQYF; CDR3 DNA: TGCGCCAGCAGCCAAGGGAAGGGCTACGAGCAGTACTTC
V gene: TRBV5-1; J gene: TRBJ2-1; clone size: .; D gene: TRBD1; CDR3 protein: CASSFDRGPYNEQFF; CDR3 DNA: TGCGCCAGCAGCTTTGACAGGGGGCCGTACAATGAGCAGTTCTTC
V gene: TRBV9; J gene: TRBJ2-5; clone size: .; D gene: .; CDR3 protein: CASSVGEGGKTQYF; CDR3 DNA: TGTGCCAGCAGCGTAGGAGAGGGGGGGAAGACCCAGTACTTC
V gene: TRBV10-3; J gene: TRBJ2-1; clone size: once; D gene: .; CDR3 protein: CAMTPKQVDNEQFF; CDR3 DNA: TGTGCCATGACCCCCAAGCAGGTAGACAATGAGCAGTTCTTC
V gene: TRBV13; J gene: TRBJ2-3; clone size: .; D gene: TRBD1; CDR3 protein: CASSWGQGGDTQYF; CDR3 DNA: TGTGCCAGCAGCTGGGGACAGGGAGGGGATACGCAGTATTTT
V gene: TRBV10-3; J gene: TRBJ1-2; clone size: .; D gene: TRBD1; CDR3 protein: CAISDPSDRAAHTPDNYGYTF; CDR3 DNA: TGTGCCATCAGTGACCCTTCGGACAGGGCGGCCCACACCCCAGATAACTATGGCTACACCTTC
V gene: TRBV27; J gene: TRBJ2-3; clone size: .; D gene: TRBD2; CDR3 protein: CASSFEGLAGGLTDTQYF; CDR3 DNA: TGTGCCAGCAGTTTTGAGGGACTAGCGGGGGGGCTCACAGATACGCAGTATTTT
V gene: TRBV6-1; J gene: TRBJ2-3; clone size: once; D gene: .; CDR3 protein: CASNKRADTDTQYF; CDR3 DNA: TGTGCCAGCAACAAGCGGGCGGACACAGATACGCAGTATTTT
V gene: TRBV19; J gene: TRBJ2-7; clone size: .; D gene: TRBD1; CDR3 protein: CASSIGGGWQIYEQYF; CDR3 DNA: TGTGCCAGTAGTATAGGAGGGGGCTGGCAGATCTACGAGCAGTACTTC
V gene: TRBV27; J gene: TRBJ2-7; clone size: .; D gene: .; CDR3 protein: CASSLRSRPYEQYF; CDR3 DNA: TGTGCCAGCAGTTTACGATCCAGACCCTACGAGCAGTACTTC
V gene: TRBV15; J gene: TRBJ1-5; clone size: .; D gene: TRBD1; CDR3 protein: CATSRGRGTYSNQPQHF; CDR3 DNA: TGTGCCACCAGCAGAGGCAGGGGGACTTATAGCAATCAGCCCCAGCATTTT
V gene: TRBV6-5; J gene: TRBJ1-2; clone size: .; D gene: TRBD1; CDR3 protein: CASSTTTGHYGYTF; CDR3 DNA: TGTGCCAGCAGTACGACGACAGGGCACTATGGCTACACCTTC
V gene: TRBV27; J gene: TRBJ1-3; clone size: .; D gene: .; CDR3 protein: CASSLFPGVGNTIYF; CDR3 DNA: TGTGCCAGCAGTTTATTTCCAGGGGTTGGAAACACCATATATTTT
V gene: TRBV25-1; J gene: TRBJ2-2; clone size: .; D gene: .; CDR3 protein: CASSTPGRLGGELFF; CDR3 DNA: TGTGCCAGCAGTACTCCGGGACGATTGGGCGGGGAGCTGTTTTTT
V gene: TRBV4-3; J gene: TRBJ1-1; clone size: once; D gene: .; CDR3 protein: CASSQDRTVSGIEAFF; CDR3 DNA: TGCGCCAGCAGCCAAGATCGGACGGTTTCAGGAATTGAAGCTTTCTTT
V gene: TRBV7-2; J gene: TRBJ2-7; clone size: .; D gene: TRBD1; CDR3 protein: CASIMTGGAGEQYF; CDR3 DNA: TGTGCCAGCATAATGACAGGGGGCGCGGGGGAGCAGTACTTC
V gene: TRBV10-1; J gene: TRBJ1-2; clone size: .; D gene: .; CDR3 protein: CASSESAGLGYTF; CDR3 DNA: TGCGCCAGCAGTGAGTCGGCGGGGTTGGGCTACACCTTC
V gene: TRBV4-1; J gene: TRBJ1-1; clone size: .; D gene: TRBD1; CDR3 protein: CASRGQQNTEAFF; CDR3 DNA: TGCGCCAGCAGGGGACAGCAGAACACTGAAGCTTTCTTT
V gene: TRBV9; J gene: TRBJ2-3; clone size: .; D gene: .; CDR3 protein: CASSVAGFTDTQYF; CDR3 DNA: TGTGCCAGCAGCGTAGCAGGCTTCACAGATACGCAGTATTTT
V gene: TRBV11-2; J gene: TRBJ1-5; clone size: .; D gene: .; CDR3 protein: CASSSSFNQPQHF; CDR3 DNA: TGTGCCAGCAGCTCTTCTTTCAATCAGCCCCAGCATTTT